Listed here are 19 T cell receptor beta chains from one sample, sequenced in a study of blood T cell repertoires in COVID-19. The repertoire was sequenced with immunoSEQ multiplex PCR; TCRdb's copy has only in-frame clones and lacks some. Of about 270,000 clones in the sample, about four fifths were seen once. The specimen was peripheral blood. These receptors came from a woman aged 55-69 years with active or convalescent COVID-19.

The rearrangement joins TRBV20-1 to TRBJ2-7, with D uncertain. Germline values: CDR1 DFQATT, CDR2 SNEGSKA (reference sequence). The CDR3 is made up of 11 amino acids. The V end was cut by 3 bases, the J end by 0 bases, with 3 bases between. CDR3 DNA: TGCAGTGCTAGGAGCTCCTACGAGCAGTACTTC. Translation: CSARSSYEQYF.

This chain uses TRBV10-3 with TRBJ2-3; D call uncertain. CDR3 length: 15 residues. The V gene's germline CDR1 is ENHRY and CDR2 SYGVKD. V lost 2 bases and J 7 bases, leaving 16 bases between the germline ends. CDR3 DNA: TGTGCCATCAGTGAGCCGCGCAATAACCCCAATACGCAGTATTTT. The encoded protein is CAISEPRNNPNTQYF.

This clone was seen only a few times. The chain is built from TRBV7-9 and TRBJ2-2, with TRBD1 as a possible D gene (6 bases). V was trimmed by 6 bases and J by 6 bases, leaving 17 bases between them. The CDR3 loop spans 15 amino acids. Germline loops: CDR1 SEHNR, CDR2 FQNEAQ (reference sequence). DNA of the CDR3: TGTGCCAGCAGGGAGAGTAACAGGGAAGCCGGGGAGCTGTTTTTT. This sequence encodes CASRESNREAGELFF.

Concerning this clone: Sequence at one end of the junction differs from germline and may be a read error. CDR3 DNA sequence: TGTGCCATTAGTGTTGGTCCCGGGGACGGGGAGCTGTTTTTT. Encoded protein: CAISVGPGDGELFF. The chain has TRBV10-3 and TRBJ2-2; D might be TRBD2 (5 bases). CDR1 is ENHRY and CDR2 is SYGVKD in the germline V gene. The CDR3 covers 14 residues.

The chain uses TRBV5-4 and TRBJ1-2; maybe TRBD1 (6 bases). V was cut by 3 bases and J by 7 bases, with 16 bases left in between. Looked up from germline, CDR1 is SGHNT and CDR2 is YYREEE (reference sequence). The CDR3 spans 14 residues. The CDR3 nucleotides are TGTGCCAGCAGCTGGGGAACAGGGAGTCGTGGCTACACCTTC. Protein: CASSWGTGSRGYTF.

The chain couples TRBV2 to TRBJ1-6, with a tentative D call TRBD1 (5 bases). Between the trimmed V and J ends, which lost 4 bases and 10 bases, there was a span of 14 bases. CDR1 is SNHLY, CDR2 FYNNEI, per germline. The CDR3 has 14 residues. DNA of the CDR3: TGTGCCAGCAGTGTTACGGGGGTAGAGTCACCCCTCCACTTT. It specifies CASSVTGVESPLHF.

This sequence joins TRBV7-3 and TRBJ2-1; 10 positions match TRBD2. The CDR3 length is 19 residues. Germline-derived CDR1 and CDR2 are SGHTA and FQGTGA. V was clipped by 5 bases and J by 7 bases; unmatched bases: 20. Written as DNA, the CDR3 is TGTGCCAGCAGCCTATATGTGTCTAGCGGGGGCCGTATTCCAAATGAGCAGTTCTTC. Its protein is CASSLYVSSGGRIPNEQFF.

This clone was seen only a few times. The chain combines TRBV10-3 with TRBJ2-3; weak D call: TRBD2 (6 bases). V gave up 4 bases and J gave up 0 bases, with 8 bases separating them. Germline V CDR1 and CDR2: ENHRY, SYGVKD. CDR3 size: 14 residues. The CDR3 DNA reads as TGTGCCATCAGTGGGGGGACTAGCACAGATACGCAGTATTTT. Protein product: CAISGGTSTDTQYF.

CDR3 sequence: CASSLGTGFNYGYTF. The CDR3 region has the DNA TGTGCCAGCAGCTTAGGGACGGGATTTAACTATGGCTACACCTTC. V is TRBV7-8 and J is TRBJ1-2; D is uncertain. Germline V gene sequence: CDR1 SGHVS, CDR2 FQNEAQ. The CDR3 sequence is 15 residues long. Deletions cut 1 base from V and 1 base from J, with 10 bases between.

The V gene is TRBV18, the J gene TRBJ1-5; D is possibly TRBD1 (5 bases). Per the germline V gene, CDR1 is KGHSH and CDR2 is LQKENI. The CDR3 is 14 amino acids. The germline V and J ends were trimmed by 6 bases and 4 bases, with 13 bases remaining between them. The CDR3, as DNA: TGTGCCAGCTCGCAGCAGGGATGGAATCAGCCCCAGCATTTT. Translation: CASSQQGWNQPQHF.

The chain is built from TRBV2 and TRBJ2-3; D uncertain. Germline values: CDR1 SNHLY, CDR2 FYNNEI. The CDR3 sequence is 13 residues long. V lost 6 bases and J 0 bases, leaving 7 bases between the germline ends. CDR3 sequence (DNA): TGTGCCAGCAGACGAGGAAGCACAGATACGCAGTATTTT. Encoded protein: CASRRGSTDTQYF.

The chain uses TRBV11-3 and TRBJ2-1, with 10 bases identical to TRBD2. This CDR3 is built from 15 residues. Germline CDR1 and CDR2: SGHNT and YENEEA. V lost 1 base and J lost 7; bases outside the gene matches: 4. The CDR3 DNA is TGTGCCAGCAGCTTAGGTAGCGGGGGGTTTAATGAGCAGTTCTTC. Its translation is CASSLGSGGFNEQFF.

V gene TRBV9 combines with J gene TRBJ2-2, with 9 bases identical to TRBD2. The CDR3 has 15 amino acids. CDR1 is SGDLS and CDR2 is YYNGEE in the germline V gene. Trimming removed 0 bases from V and 7 bases from J; junction bases left unmatched: 4. CDR3 loop: CASSVGTSVIGELFF. As DNA, the CDR3 is TGTGCCAGCAGCGTAGGGACTAGCGTAATCGGGGAGCTGTTTTTT. Drawing the rest from reference TRBV9 and TRBJ2-2, the complete variable domain is DSGVTQTPKHLITATGQRVTLRCSPRSGDLSVYWYQQSLDQGLQFLIQYYNGEERAKGNILERFSAQQFPDLHSELNLSSLELGDSALYFCASSVGTSVIGELFFGEGSRLTVL.

The genes are TRBV28 and TRBJ2-7; TRBD1 agrees at 7 bases. CDR3 length: 15 amino acids. V dropped 4 bases and J dropped 0; count of bases not matched to a gene: 6. Germline CDR1 MDHEN, CDR2 SYDVKM. This CDR3 reads CASSWTGTSSYEQYF. CDR3 coding DNA: TGTGCCAGCAGTTGGACAGGCACAAGCTCCTACGAGCAGTACTTC.

The chain joins TRBV15 to TRBJ2-1; 9 bases are a match to TRBD1. CDR1 and CDR2 from the germline V gene are LNHNV and YYDKDF (reference sequence). The CDR3 extends over 13 amino acids. The trim removed 10 bases at V and 8 bases at J, leaving 9 bases unmatched. The CDR3 reads CAIGDRVSYEQFF. The CDR3, as DNA: TGTGCCATCGGGGACAGGGTTAGTTATGAGCAGTTCTTC.

Turning to this clone: This sample includes further DNA sequences coding for the same CDR3. CDR3 in amino acids: CASSLTGNTEAFF. CDR3 nucleotide sequence: TGTGCCAGCAGTTTGACAGGGAACACTGAAGCTTTCTTT. V is TRBV12-3 or TRBV12-4 and J is TRBJ1-1; tentative D call: TRBD1 (6 bases). V dropped 3 bases and J dropped 1 base, with 6 bases sitting between them. The length of the CDR3 is 13 residues.

The chain carries TRBV12-5 and TRBJ1-1; 10 bases are a match to TRBD1. CDR3 length: 19 residues. CDR1 is LGHNT, CDR2 FRNRAP, per germline. With V trimmed by 0 bases and J by 0 bases, 10 bases remained unmatched. The CDR3 here is CASGLVIWDRGFMNTEAFF. The CDR3 nucleotides are TGTGCTAGTGGTTTGGTAATTTGGGACAGGGGCTTCATGAACACTGAAGCTTTCTTT.

The chain is built from TRBV9 and TRBJ2-3, with D maybe TRBD2 (6 bases). The germline V and J ends were trimmed by 0 bases and 2 bases, with 10 bases remaining between them. Germline CDR1 and CDR2: SGDLS and YYNGEE. The CDR3 totals 15 residues. The CDR3 region is CASSVGAGPTDTQYF. The CDR3 region has the DNA TGTGCCAGCAGCGTAGGAGCGGGCCCCACAGATACGCAGTATTTT.

The genes are TRBV7-2 and TRBJ2-7; unclear D gene. This CDR3 comprises 11 residues. V dropped 5 bases and J dropped 7 bases, with 9 bases sitting between them. Germline V gene sequence: CDR1 SGHTA, CDR2 FQGNSA. The CDR3 protein is CASSILREQYF. CDR3 DNA: TGTGCCAGCAGCATACTGAGGGAGCAGTACTTC. The full variable domain, with the rest looked up from reference TRBV7-2 and TRBJ2-7, is GAGVSQSPSNKVTEKGKDVELRCDPISGHTALYWYRQSLGQGLEFLIYFQGNSAPDKSGLPSDRFSAERTGGSVSTLTIQRTQQEDSAVYLCASSILREQYFGPGTRLTVT.